A single sample is the source of the 32 T cell receptor beta chains below, sequenced in a study of T cells expressing NK-cell markers. TCRdb reprocessed the 5' RACE reads; each CDR3 protein has one entry and no DNA is given. This table holds about 160,000 distinct CDR3 sequences. The source material was blood T cells: a sorted CD56 or NKG2C T cell subset, CD4+ or CD8+ T cells, or bulk PBMC T cells (not recorded which). These receptors were collected from a woman aged 18 to 75 in good health.

The CDR3 is CATSRVPFGLTYEQYF. This chain uses TRBV15 with TRBJ2-7; the D call from TCRdb, TRBD2, cannot be confirmed without DNA. The CDR3 has 16 amino acids. The germline V gene encodes CDR1 LNHNV and CDR2 YYDKDF (reference sequence).

V is TRBV12-3 or TRBV12-4 and J is TRBJ2-7; TCRdb's D gene call, TRBD2, goes unchecked for lack of DNA. This CDR3 is 16 amino acids long. This CDR3 is CASSPGTPAMGSEQYF.

The rearrangement links TRBV29-1 to TRBJ2-5; without DNA, the TCRdb call of TRBD2 cannot be checked. Germline values: CDR1 SQVTM, CDR2 ANQGSEA. This CDR3 is 13 amino acids long. CDR3 protein: CSVARGGQETQYF.

This sequence joins TRBV19 and TRBJ1-1; TCRdb reports TRBD1, a call that lacks DNA to check it against. CDR3 size: 16 residues. Germline V gene lookup returns CDR1 LNHDA and CDR2 SQIVND (reference sequence). The CDR3 here is CASSPQRGQMNTEAFF.

The rearrangement joins TRBV6-1 to TRBJ2-7; TCRdb proposes TRBD1, but this gene call is untestable without DNA. The CDR3 runs 15 residues. CDR1 MNHNS and CDR2 SASEGT come from the germline V gene. The CDR3 reads CASRKRSGDPYEQYF.

The chain employs TRBV20-1 and TRBJ2-7; TCRdb's D gene call, TRBD2, goes unchecked for lack of DNA. The germline V gene has CDR1 DFQATT and CDR2 SNEGSKA (reference sequence). The CDR3 is made up of 13 amino acids. CDR3 residues: CSAISGRSPEQYF.

CDR3 loop: CASSGQGAQPQHF. The chain combines TRBV9 with TRBJ1-5; TCRdb designates TRBD1, a call that cannot be tested without DNA. The CDR3 is made up of 13 amino acids. Germline V lookup: CDR1 SGDLS, CDR2 YYNGEE. Drawing the rest from reference TRBV9 and TRBJ1-5, the complete variable domain is DSGVTQTPKHLITATGQRVTLRCSPRSGDLSVYWYQQSLDQGLQFLIQYYNGEERAKGNILERFSAQQFPDLHSELNLSSLELGDSALYFCASSGQGAQPQHFGDGTRLSIL.

The chain is built from TRBV12-3 or TRBV12-4 and TRBJ1-2; TCRdb lists TRBD1, though no DNA is available to test this call. The CDR3 spans 14 residues. CDR3 in amino acids: CASSFGGYSYGYTF.

The chain carries TRBV20-1 and TRBJ1-2; TCRdb indicates TRBD1, and absent DNA this call remains unverified. Looked up from germline, CDR1 is DFQATT and CDR2 is SNEGSKA (reference sequence). This CDR3 spans 15 amino acids. CDR3 protein: CSASPGAGTNYGYTF.

The V gene is TRBV20-1, the J gene TRBJ2-1; there is no DNA to check the TCRdb D call of TRBD2. Germline V gene sequence: CDR1 DFQATT, CDR2 SNEGSKA (reference sequence). This CDR3 comprises 15 residues. The CDR3 region is CRAALGRGSYNEQFF.

The rearrangement joins TRBV14 to TRBJ1-6. The CDR3 runs 14 residues. Germline V lookup: CDR1 SGHDN, CDR2 FVKESK. CDR3 in amino acids: CASSQGGYNSPLHF.

The V call is TRBV20-1, the J call TRBJ2-5; TCRdb returns TRBD1, unconfirmable since there is no DNA. The CDR3 extends over 13 amino acids. Germline CDR1 DFQATT, CDR2 SNEGSKA (reference sequence). CDR3 sequence reads: CSALTGGRETQYF.

V usage is TRBV20-1 and J usage is TRBJ2-7. The CDR3 spans 12 residues. The V gene's germline CDR1 is DFQATT and CDR2 SNEGSKA (reference sequence). CDR3: CSARDTRYEQYF.

The V call is TRBV11-1, the J call TRBJ1-1; TCRdb selects TRBD1, and the lack of DNA leaves this call unchecked. This CDR3 comprises 18 residues. From germline, CDR1 is SGHAT and CDR2 FQDESV (reference sequence). The CDR3 sequence is CASSTPGGSLLGNTEAFF.

The V gene is TRBV7-2, the J gene TRBJ1-2; TCRdb's D gene call, TRBD1, goes unchecked for lack of DNA. The CDR3 contains 14 residues. The germline V gene encodes CDR1 SGHTA and CDR2 FQGNSA. The CDR3 spells CASSATPGEYGYTF.

The chain recombines TRBV10-3 with TRBJ1-1; as DNA is missing, the TRBD1 call by TCRdb cannot be tested. The germline CDR1 and CDR2 sequences are ENHRY and SYGVKD. The CDR3 spans 14 residues. The CDR3 loop reads CAIRGGLSNTEAFF.

The chain carries TRBV2 and TRBJ2-3; TCRdb indicates TRBD2, and absent DNA this call remains unverified. Germline CDR1 SNHLY, CDR2 FYNNEI. The CDR3 loop spans 17 amino acids. CDR3 amino acids: CASSERITSGARDTQYF.

The chain has TRBV16 and TRBJ2-7; TCRdb's D call, TRBD2, is unchecked because there is no DNA. Germline CDR1 KGHSY, CDR2 FQNENV. This CDR3 has 15 residues. CDR3 region: CASSLPGGSKYEQYF.

The chain is built from TRBV9 and TRBJ1-1. Looked up from germline, CDR1 is SGDLS and CDR2 is YYNGEE. This CDR3 is 15 amino acids long. CDR3 region: CASSVDLGRDTEAFF. Together with reference TRBV9 and TRBJ1-1, the CDR3 gives the full variable domain: DSGVTQTPKHLITATGQRVTLRCSPRSGDLSVYWYQQSLDQGLQFLIQYYNGEERAKGNILERFSAQQFPDLHSELNLSSLELGDSALYFCASSVDLGRDTEAFFGQGTRLTVV.

This chain uses TRBV5-1 with TRBJ2-7. This CDR3 has 12 residues. Per germline, CDR1 SGHRS and CDR2 YFSETQ. This chain's CDR3 is CASSLVGNEQYF.

The rearrangement links TRBV7-8 to TRBJ2-1; TCRdb's assignment of TRBD1 cannot be checked, as there is no DNA. The CDR3 is made up of 13 amino acids. Looked up from germline, CDR1 is SGHVS and CDR2 is FQNEAQ. CDR3 residues: CASSPPMGDEQFF.

V and J are TRBV5-1 and TRBJ1-2; TCRdb outputs TRBD1, but without DNA this stays unchecked. The CDR3 totals 15 residues. CDR1 and CDR2 (germline): SGHRS, YFSETQ. The chain's CDR3 is CASSLDARPVYGYTF. Looking up the rest from reference TRBV5-1 and TRBJ1-2 gives the full variable domain: KAGVTQTPRYLIKTRGQQVTLSCSPISGHRSVSWYQQTPGQGLQFLFEYFSETQRNKGNFPGRFSGRQFSNSRSEMNVSTLELGDSALYLCASSLDARPVYGYTFGSGTRLTVV.

The chain couples TRBV25-1 to TRBJ1-4. This CDR3 region has 16 residues. CDR1 MGHDK and CDR2 SYGVNS come from the germline V gene. The CDR3 spells CASSVSGRTVGEKLFF.

The chain couples TRBV3-1 to TRBJ2-1. The CDR3 length is 13 residues. Germline CDR1 reads LGHDT; CDR2 reads YNNKEL (reference sequence). This chain's CDR3 is CASSQGPKVEQFF.

V and J are TRBV20-1 and TRBJ1-2; TCRdb reports TRBD1, a call that lacks DNA to check it against. CDR1 and CDR2 (germline): DFQATT, SNEGSKA (reference sequence). The length of the CDR3 is 18 residues. CDR3 residues: CSARSLVGDRGNGYGYTF.

This chain's CDR3 is CASSAKDRAAFF. This rearrangement joins TRBV5-1 to TRBJ1-1; as DNA is missing, the TRBD1 call by TCRdb cannot be tested. This CDR3 is built from 12 residues. CDR1 and CDR2 (germline): SGHRS, YFSETQ.

The chain joins TRBV12-3 or TRBV12-4 to TRBJ2-5; the TCRdb D gene call, TRBD2, has no DNA to confirm it. There are 15 residues in the CDR3. The CDR3 spells CASSLGLAGVETQYF.

The gene calls are TRBV7-6 and TRBJ2-7. From germline, CDR1 is SGHVS and CDR2 FNYEAQ. The CDR3 runs to 15 residues. This CDR3 reads CASSPIGRSSYEQYF.

The chain combines TRBV7-2 with TRBJ1-1; TCRdb reports TRBD1, a call that lacks DNA to check it against. CDR1 is SGHTA and CDR2 is FQGNSA in the germline V gene. There are 12 residues in the CDR3. CDR3 residues: CASSLWGPEAFF.

This chain joins TRBV3-1 and TRBJ2-7; TCRdb's D call, TRBD2, is unchecked because there is no DNA. Germline-derived CDR1 and CDR2 are LGHDT and YNNKEL (reference sequence). This CDR3 has 15 amino acids. This chain's CDR3 is CASSQVTSGRNEQYF.

The CDR3 reads CASSFTGGETEAFF. The chain combines TRBV2 with TRBJ1-1; the TRBD1 assignment by TCRdb is unverifiable without DNA. The CDR3 consists of 14 residues. Germline-derived CDR1 and CDR2 are SNHLY and FYNNEI.

The chain joins TRBV12-3 or TRBV12-4 to TRBJ1-6; as DNA is missing, the TRBD1 call by TCRdb cannot be tested. The CDR3 runs to 14 residues. CDR3 in amino acids: CASSSQGSGSPLHF.